This passage covers 30 T cell receptor beta chains from one sample sequenced in a study of shared clonotypes between healthy human individuals. This table comes from immunoSEQ multiplex PCR, and its TCRdb copy is limited to in-frame clones, with some not included. Of about 980,000 clones in the sample, 76% were seen once. Material for sequencing was memory CD4+ T cells sorted from blood. The subset denotes: CD45RA-negative fraction. The receptors here all came from a man aged 18 to 30 in good health.

CDR3 sequence: CAIGETGTSGTNTGELFF. The CDR3 bases are TGTGCCATCGGGGAGACCGGGACTAGCGGGACGAACACCGGGGAGCTGTTTTTT. The rearrangement links TRBV10-3 to TRBJ2-2; 13 bases line up with TRBD2. This CDR3 has 18 residues. Trimming removed 8 bases from V and 0 bases from J; junction bases left unmatched: 9. Germline CDR1 and CDR2: ENHRY and SYGVKD.

The rearrangement uses TRBV6-6 and TRBJ1-2; possibly TRBD1 for D (5 bases). The ends were cut back, 5 bases at V and 1 base at J, with 11 bases in the middle. There are 14 residues in the CDR3. The V gene's germline CDR1 is MNHNY and CDR2 SVGAGI (reference sequence). CDR3 amino acids: CASSAQGSNYGYTF. The CDR3 nucleotides are TGTGCCAGCAGTGCCCAGGGAAGTAACTATGGCTACACCTTC.

In this sample, this clone turned up once. V usage is TRBV11-2 and J usage is TRBJ2-3; 9 bases are a match to TRBD2. This CDR3 has 16 amino acids. V lost 2 bases and J lost 5; bases outside the gene matches: 8. Germline CDR1 is SGHAT and CDR2 is FQNNGV. The CDR3 loop is CASSLLAGGTGDTQYF. In nucleotides, the CDR3 is TGTGCCAGCAGCTTACTTGCGGGGGGGACGGGAGATACGCAGTATTTT.

This sequence joins TRBV5-1 and TRBJ2-5, with D perhaps given as TRBD1 or TRBD2 (5 bases each). Germline V CDR1 and CDR2: SGHRS, YFSETQ. V was shortened by 1 base and J by 2 bases, with 12 bases between the two germline ends. This CDR3 spans 15 amino acids. This CDR3 is CASSLMSGPQETQYF. In DNA form, the CDR3 reads TGCGCCAGCAGCTTGATGTCGGGGCCTCAAGAGACCCAGTACTTC.

V usage is TRBV10-3 and J usage is TRBJ2-7; 14 nucleotides line up with TRBD2. From germline, CDR1 is ENHRY and CDR2 SYGVKD. The V segment lost 3 bases and the J segment 6 bases; nucleotides outside the gene matches: 7. This CDR3 spans 16 amino acids. The CDR3: CAISDTGLAGVSEQYF. The CDR3 DNA reads TGTGCCATCAGTGATACGGGACTAGCGGGAGTAAGCGAGCAGTACTTC.

The CDR3 DNA is TGTGCCAGCAGCTTGGGGAGCGGGGGGGCCGAGACCCAGTACTTC. Protein product: CASSLGSGGAETQYF. The chain uses TRBV5-8 and TRBJ2-5; TRBD2 matches 10 bases. This CDR3 spans 15 amino acids. The germline V gene encodes CDR1 SGHTS and CDR2 YDEGEE. V shed 0 bases, J shed 5 bases, and the junction held 4 bases outside the gene matches.

The table lists this clone with a count of one. The rearrangement links TRBV5-6 to TRBJ1-5, with a possible D match to TRBD1 (6 bases). The length of the CDR3 is 16 residues. CDR1 and CDR2 (germline): SGHDT, YYEEEE. The germline V and J ends were trimmed by 1 base and 2 bases, with 13 bases remaining between them. The CDR3 sequence: CASSLSGGGGNQPQHF. CDR3 in DNA: TGTGCCAGCAGCTTGTCGGGAGGGGGTGGCAATCAGCCCCAGCATTTT.

For the CDR3, the DNA is TGTGCCAGCAACAGCGCGGGCCGGGACTATTCACCCCTCCACTTT. Translating it yields CASNSAGRDYSPLHF. V and J are TRBV5-6 and TRBJ1-6; TRBD1 is a possible D gene (5 bases). In germline, CDR1 is SGHDT, CDR2 YYEEEE. Trimming shortened V by 6 bases and J by 8 bases, and 18 bases separated the two germline ends. This CDR3 spans 15 amino acids.

As DNA, the CDR3 is TGTGCCAGCAGTTCCAGGACAGGCCCCGGAGGCACTGAAGCTTTCTTT. As protein: CASSSRTGPGGTEAFF. V gene TRBV2 combines with J gene TRBJ1-1, with TRBD1 identical over 7 bases. The CDR3 sequence is 16 residues long. CDR1 is SNHLY, CDR2 FYNNEI, per germline. Losses at the gene ends were 5 bases for V and 4 bases for J; bases not matched to a gene: 13.

The V and J genes are TRBV7-2 and TRBJ2-5, with 10 bases matching TRBD2. The V gene's germline CDR1 is SGHTA and CDR2 FQGNSA. The V and J ends lost 5 bases and 10 bases, in that order; junction bases with no gene match: 13. This CDR3 comprises 15 residues. Here the CDR3 DNA reads TGTGCCAGCAGCCCCCAGGCCCTAGCGGGAGCGGTCCAGTACTTC. It specifies CASSPQALAGAVQYF.

Concerning this clone itself: The same CDR3 can be traced to other DNA sequences in this sample. The chain combines TRBV2 with TRBJ1-2; unclear D gene. Germline loops: CDR1 SNHLY, CDR2 FYNNEI. V was trimmed by 2 bases and J by 7 bases, leaving 5 bases between them. The CDR3 spans 11 residues. The CDR3 is CASSERVGYTF. The CDR3, as DNA: TGTGCCAGCAGTGAAAGGGTTGGCTACACCTTC.

The chain has TRBV2 and TRBJ2-1, with 7 bases lining up with TRBD2. This CDR3 contains 14 residues. Per germline, CDR1 SNHLY and CDR2 FYNNEI. The V and J ends lost 8 bases and 9 bases, in that order; junction bases with no gene match: 13. CDR3 coding DNA: TGTGCCAGCGCGGAAAAGGGAGGGCCAGGTGAGCAGTTCTTC. It translates to CASAEKGGPGEQFF.

Note on this clone: The sample holds other DNA sequences that translate to the same CDR3. The J gene is TRBJ1-4, the V gene TRBV5-8, with no clear D. The CDR3 has 15 residues. Trimming pared 1 base from V and 2 bases from J, leaving 9 bases between. Germline V gene data show CDR1 as SGHTS and CDR2 as YDEGEE. CDR3: CASSLRGSTNEKLFF. The DNA for the CDR3 is TGTGCCAGCAGCTTGAGAGGGTCGACTAATGAAAAACTGTTTTTT.

The chain joins TRBV2 to TRBJ2-3; no definite D call. The CDR3 is made up of 11 amino acids. Germline V lookup: CDR1 SNHLY, CDR2 FYNNEI. The germline V and J ends were trimmed by 5 bases and 6 bases, with 6 bases remaining between them. CDR3 sequence: CASSSFDTQYF. The CDR3 DNA sequence: TGTGCCAGCAGTTCGTTTGATACGCAGTATTTT.

This clone was found a few times. This chain joins TRBV25-1 and TRBJ2-5; no clear D gene. The V gene lost 7 bases and the J gene lost 4 bases, with 10 bases spanning the gap. The CDR3 contains 12 residues. Per the germline V gene, CDR1 is MGHDK and CDR2 is SYGVNS. The DNA of the CDR3 is TGTGCCAGCAATCGGCCAGGAGAGACCCAGTACTTC. This encodes CASNRPGETQYF.

This clone was detected once. This chain connects TRBV9 to TRBJ2-5, with D maybe TRBD2 (5 bases). Germline V lookup: CDR1 SGDLS, CDR2 YYNGEE. This CDR3 region has 13 residues. V was clipped by 2 bases and J by 9 bases, with 14 bases between them. The CDR3 DNA reads TGTGCCAGCAGCGTCGGTAACGGGGAGCCCCAGTACTTC. This gives the protein CASSVGNGEPQYF.

The chain uses TRBV28 and TRBJ2-2; 7 bases are a match to TRBD2. Trimming at V came to 4 bases and at J to 3 bases, leaving 5 bases not matched to a gene. This CDR3 spans 15 amino acids. From germline, CDR1 is MDHEN and CDR2 SYDVKM. The CDR3 DNA follows: TGTGCCAGCAGTTCCGCAGGGAGGGACACCGGGGAGCTGTTTTTT. It translates to CASSSAGRDTGELFF.

In its sample, this clone was seen a few times. The gene calls are TRBV28 and TRBJ1-5, with D possibly matching TRBD1 (5 bases). CDR1 MDHEN and CDR2 SYDVKM come from the germline V gene. V lost 3 bases, J lost 9 bases, and 15 bases lay in between. The CDR3 length is 14 residues. The CDR3 protein is CASSFGTAGRPQHF. CDR3 bases: TGTGCCAGCAGTTTCGGGACCGCGGGGCGGCCCCAGCATTTT.

This clone was found a few times. The chain couples TRBV11-2 to TRBJ1-5; a possible D gene is TRBD1 (6 bases). The CDR3 runs 13 residues. V was trimmed by 4 bases and J by 10 bases, leaving 14 bases between them. CDR1 SGHAT and CDR2 FQNNGV come from the germline V gene. CDR3 in amino acids: CASSSNQGTPQHF. The CDR3 DNA reads as TGTGCCAGCAGCTCCAACCAGGGGACACCCCAGCATTTT.

The chain links TRBV27 to TRBJ2-7, with 9 nucleotides matching TRBD1. V trimming: 5 bases; J trimming: 7 bases; junction bases outside the gene matches: 15. CDR1 is MNHEY, CDR2 SMNVEV, per germline (reference sequence). The CDR3 has 16 amino acids. CDR3: CASSPGHGQGSREQYF. The CDR3, as DNA: TGTGCCAGCAGTCCAGGACATGGACAGGGGAGTCGGGAGCAGTACTTC.

The chain employs TRBV5-1 and TRBJ2-7; D may be TRBD1 (5 bases). Germline V gene data show CDR1 as SGHRS and CDR2 as YFSETQ. The CDR3 totals 13 residues. Trimming left V 5 bases short and J 6 bases short, with 15 bases between. CDR3 bases: TGCGCCAGCAGAGCAGGGTTAACCTCCGAGCAGTACTTC. It yields the protein CASRAGLTSEQYF.

The CDR3 sequence is CASSQKVPLLAGGNEQFF. The CDR3 coding sequence is TGCGCCAGCAGCCAAAAGGTTCCTCTACTAGCGGGGGGCAATGAGCAGTTCTTC. The chain combines TRBV4-1 with TRBJ2-1; 12 bases are shared with TRBD2. The germline gives CDR1 MGHRA, CDR2 YSYEKL. The junction had 11 bases not matched to a gene; V was cut back by 2 bases and J by 6 bases. This CDR3 region has 18 residues.

Notes on this clone: The same CDR3 can be traced to other DNA sequences in this sample. The rearrangement uses TRBV5-1 and TRBJ2-7, with 11 bases aligning to TRBD2. Germline V gene sequence: CDR1 SGHRS, CDR2 YFSETQ. V lost 4 bases, J lost 4 bases, and 4 bases stayed unmatched. The CDR3 runs to 14 residues. In DNA form, the CDR3 reads TGCGCCAGCAGCCTAGGGACTAGCGGATACGAGCAGTACTTC. This gives the protein CASSLGTSGYEQYF.

The chain couples TRBV9 to TRBJ2-2; the D is unclear. The CDR3 is 14 amino acids. CDR1 and CDR2 (germline): SGDLS, YYNGEE. Trimming shortened V by 0 bases and J by 3 bases, and 6 bases separated the two germline ends. CDR3 DNA: TGTGCCAGCAGCGTAGTCGGATACACCGGGGAGCTGTTTTTT. This translates into CASSVVGYTGELFF.

The CDR3 reads CASSHPGTSGGHYEQYF. The CDR3 DNA is TGTGCCAGCAGCCATCCCGGGACTAGCGGGGGGCACTACGAGCAGTACTTC. The chain combines TRBV4-2 with TRBJ2-7; 15 nucleotides line up with TRBD2. Looked up from germline, CDR1 is LGHNA and CDR2 is YNFKEQ. Unmatched junction bases numbered 6, after V lost 3 bases and J lost 3 bases. The CDR3 runs 17 residues.

This chain links TRBV19 with TRBJ1-2; D unresolved. Germline V gives CDR1 LNHDA, CDR2 SQIVND (reference sequence). This CDR3 has 11 amino acids. Trimming took off 4 bases at V and 7 bases at J, with 7 bases between the two ends. The CDR3, as DNA: TGTGCCAGTAGTAGAGAGGCTGGCTACACCTTC. This gives the protein CASSREAGYTF.

The count of this clone is one. The chain joins TRBV5-1 to TRBJ1-1, with a weak D call TRBD1 (5 bases). The germline V and J ends were trimmed by 0 bases and 4 bases, with 16 bases remaining between them. Germline CDR1 reads SGHRS; CDR2 reads YFSETQ. CDR3 length equals 16 residues. The DNA for the CDR3 is TGCGCCAGCAGCTTGGGGAGGGAACGAAGGGGCACTGAAGCTTTCTTT. Its protein is CASSLGRERRGTEAFF.

This clone has only one observation. The sample holds other DNA sequences that translate to the same CDR3. The chain couples TRBV11-2 to TRBJ2-7, with D possibly matching TRBD1 (6 bases). Germline CDR1 is SGHAT and CDR2 is FQNNGV. The CDR3 runs to 12 residues. The germline V and J ends were trimmed by 4 bases and 4 bases, with 8 bases remaining between them. Written as DNA, the CDR3 is TGTGCCAGCAGCTCCCAGGGGTACGAGCAGTACTTC. This gives the protein CASSSQGYEQYF.

The DNA for the CDR3 is TGTGCCAGCAGCTTAGGAGGACAGACCTATAATTCACCCCTCCACTTT. It specifies CASSLGGQTYNSPLHF. The genes are TRBV7-8 and TRBJ1-6; a possible D gene is TRBD1 (6 bases). The V gene lost 1 base and the J gene lost 2 bases, with 9 bases spanning the gap. Germline assignment: CDR1 SGHVS and CDR2 FQNEAQ. This CDR3 spans 16 amino acids. Together with reference TRBV7-8 and TRBJ1-6, the CDR3 gives the full variable domain: GAGVSQSPRYKVAKRGQDVALRCDPISGHVSLFWYQQALGQGPEFLTYFQNEAQLDKSGLPSDRFFAERPEGSVSTLKIQRTQQEDSAVYLCASSLGGQTYNSPLHFGNGTRLTVT.

This chain connects TRBV6-1 to TRBJ1-4; D might be TRBD1 (6 bases). The CDR3 runs 14 residues. Germline assignment: CDR1 MNHNS and CDR2 SASEGT. The V gene lost 8 bases and the J gene lost 7 bases, with 17 bases spanning the gap. CDR3 sequence reads: CASFAGTRGEKLFF. Here the CDR3 DNA reads TGTGCCAGCTTTGCCGGGACAAGGGGTGAAAAACTGTTTTTT.